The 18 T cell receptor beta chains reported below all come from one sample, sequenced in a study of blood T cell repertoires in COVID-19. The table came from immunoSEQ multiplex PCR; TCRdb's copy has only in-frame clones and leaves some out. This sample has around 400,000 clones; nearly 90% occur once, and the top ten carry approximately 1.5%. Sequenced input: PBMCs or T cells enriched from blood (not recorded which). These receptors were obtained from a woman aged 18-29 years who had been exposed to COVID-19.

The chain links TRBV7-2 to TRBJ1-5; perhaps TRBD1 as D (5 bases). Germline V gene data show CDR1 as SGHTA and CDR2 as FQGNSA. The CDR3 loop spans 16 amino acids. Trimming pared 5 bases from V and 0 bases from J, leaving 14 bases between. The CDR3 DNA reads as TGTGCCAGCAGCCCGGTCGGGGGGATTAGCAATCAGCCCCAGCATTTT. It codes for CASSPVGGISNQPQHF. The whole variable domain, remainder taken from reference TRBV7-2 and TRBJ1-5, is GAGVSQSPSNKVTEKGKDVELRCDPISGHTALYWYRQSLGQGLEFLIYFQGNSAPDKSGLPSDRFSAERTGGSVSTLTIQRTQQEDSAVYLCASSPVGGISNQPQHFGDGTRLSIL.

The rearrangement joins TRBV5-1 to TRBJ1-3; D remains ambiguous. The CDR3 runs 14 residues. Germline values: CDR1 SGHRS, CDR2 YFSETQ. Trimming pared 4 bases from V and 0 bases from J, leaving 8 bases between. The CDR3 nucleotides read TGCGCCAGCAGCCCAGACATCTCTGGAAACACCATATATTTT. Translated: CASSPDISGNTIYF.

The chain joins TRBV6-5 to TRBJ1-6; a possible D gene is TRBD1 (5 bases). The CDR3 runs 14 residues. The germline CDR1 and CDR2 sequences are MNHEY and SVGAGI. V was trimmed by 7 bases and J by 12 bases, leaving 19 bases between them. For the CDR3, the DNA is TGTGCCAGCACCTTTACGGGTTGGGGGGGACCCCTCCACTTT. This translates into CASTFTGWGGPLHF.

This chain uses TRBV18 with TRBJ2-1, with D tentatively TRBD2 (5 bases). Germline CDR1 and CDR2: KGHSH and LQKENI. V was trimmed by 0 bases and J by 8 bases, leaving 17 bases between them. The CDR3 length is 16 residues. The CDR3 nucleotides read TGTGCCAGCTCACCACCCCCCGGGGAAGCAATCCATGAGCAGTTCTTC. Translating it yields CASSPPPGEAIHEQFF.

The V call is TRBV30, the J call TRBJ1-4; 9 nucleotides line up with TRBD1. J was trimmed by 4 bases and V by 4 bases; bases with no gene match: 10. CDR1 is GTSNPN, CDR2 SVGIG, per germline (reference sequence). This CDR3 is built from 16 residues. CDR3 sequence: CAWIRDRVLSNEKLFF. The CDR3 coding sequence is TGTGCCTGGATCCGGGACAGGGTGTTGAGTAATGAAAAACTGTTTTTT.

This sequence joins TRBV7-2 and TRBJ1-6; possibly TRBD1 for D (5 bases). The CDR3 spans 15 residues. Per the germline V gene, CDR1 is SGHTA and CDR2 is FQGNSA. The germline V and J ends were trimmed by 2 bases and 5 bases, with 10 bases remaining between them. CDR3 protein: CASSLRQGDNSPLHF. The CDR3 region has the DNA TGTGCCAGCAGCTTACGGCAGGGCGATAATTCACCCCTCCACTTT.

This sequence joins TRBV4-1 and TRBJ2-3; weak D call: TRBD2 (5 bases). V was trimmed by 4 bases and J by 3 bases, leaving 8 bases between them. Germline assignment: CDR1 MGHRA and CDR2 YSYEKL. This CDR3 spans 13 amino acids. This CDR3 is CASSPTRTDTQYF. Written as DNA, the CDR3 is TGCGCCAGCAGCCCAACTAGGACAGATACGCAGTATTTT.

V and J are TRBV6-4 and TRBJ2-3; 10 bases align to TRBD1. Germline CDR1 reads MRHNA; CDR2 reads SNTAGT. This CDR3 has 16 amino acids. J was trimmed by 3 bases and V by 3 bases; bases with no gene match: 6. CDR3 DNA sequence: TGTGCCAGCAGTGATTTACCGGGACAGGGGACAGATACGCAGTATTTT. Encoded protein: CASSDLPGQGTDTQYF.

The CDR3 coding sequence is TGTGCCTGGATTTGGAGCGGGGGATCTGGGGAGCAGTACTTC. It specifies CAWIWSGGSGEQYF. The chain couples TRBV30 to TRBJ2-7; 8 bases match TRBD2. This CDR3 spans 14 amino acids. Per germline, CDR1 GTSNPN and CDR2 SVGIG (reference sequence). The V and J ends lost 4 bases and 7 bases, in that order; junction bases with no gene match: 12.

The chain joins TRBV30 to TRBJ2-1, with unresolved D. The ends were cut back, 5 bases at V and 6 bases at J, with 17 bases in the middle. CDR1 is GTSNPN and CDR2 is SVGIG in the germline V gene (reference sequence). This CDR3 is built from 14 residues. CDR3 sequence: CAWPPPRVCNEQFF. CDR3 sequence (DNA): TGTGCCTGGCCCCCCCCTCGCGTGTGCAATGAGCAGTTCTTC.

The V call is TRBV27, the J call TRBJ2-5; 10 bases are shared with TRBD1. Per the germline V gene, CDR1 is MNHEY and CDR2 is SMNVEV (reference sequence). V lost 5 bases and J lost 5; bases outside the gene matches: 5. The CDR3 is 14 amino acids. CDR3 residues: CASSRQGATETQYF. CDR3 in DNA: TGTGCCAGCAGTCGACAGGGGGCGACGGAGACCCAGTACTTC.

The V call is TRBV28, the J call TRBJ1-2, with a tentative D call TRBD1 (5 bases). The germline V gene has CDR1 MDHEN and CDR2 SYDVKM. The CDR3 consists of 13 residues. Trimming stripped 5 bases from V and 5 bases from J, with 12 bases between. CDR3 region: CASSPDSAYGYTF. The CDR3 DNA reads TGTGCCAGCAGTCCCGACAGTGCATATGGCTACACCTTC.

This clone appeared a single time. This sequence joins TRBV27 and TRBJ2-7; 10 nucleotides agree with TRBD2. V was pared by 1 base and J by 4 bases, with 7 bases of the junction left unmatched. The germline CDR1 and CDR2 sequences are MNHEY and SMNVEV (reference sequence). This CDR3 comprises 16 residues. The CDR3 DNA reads TGTGCCAGCAGTTTATTTAGAACTAGCGGGATTTACGAGCAGTACTTC. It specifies CASSLFRTSGIYEQYF.

The CDR3 here is CASSSQDRLNSGNTIYF. The CDR3 coding sequence is TGTGCCAGCAGCTCCCAGGACAGGCTAAACTCTGGAAACACCATATATTTT. The chain couples TRBV7-8 to TRBJ1-3; TRBD1 aligns across 7 bases. The CDR3 is made up of 17 amino acids. Trimming took 4 bases from V and 0 from J; bases not matched to a gene: 9. Germline CDR1 is SGHVS and CDR2 is FQNEAQ.

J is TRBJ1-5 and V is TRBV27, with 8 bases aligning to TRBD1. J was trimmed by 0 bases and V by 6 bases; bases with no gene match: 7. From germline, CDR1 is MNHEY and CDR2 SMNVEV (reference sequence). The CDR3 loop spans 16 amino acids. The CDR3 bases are TGTGCCAGCAGCAGGGACAGGTCGTATAGCAATCAGCCCCAGCATTTT. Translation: CASSRDRSYSNQPQHF.

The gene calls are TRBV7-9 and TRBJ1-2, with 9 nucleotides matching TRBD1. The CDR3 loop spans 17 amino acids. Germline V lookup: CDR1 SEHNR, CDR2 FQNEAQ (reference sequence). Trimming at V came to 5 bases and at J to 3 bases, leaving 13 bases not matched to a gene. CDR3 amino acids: CASSPPDRGPLDYGYTF. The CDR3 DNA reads TGTGCCAGCAGCCCCCCGGACAGGGGCCCGCTTGACTATGGCTACACCTTC.

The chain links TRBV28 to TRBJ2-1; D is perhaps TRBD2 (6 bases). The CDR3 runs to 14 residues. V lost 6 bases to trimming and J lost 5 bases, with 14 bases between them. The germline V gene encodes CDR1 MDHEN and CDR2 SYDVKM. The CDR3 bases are TGTGCCAGCAGCCCGGGACTGCGGGACAATGAGCAGTTCTTC. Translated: CASSPGLRDNEQFF.

In nucleotides, the CDR3 is TGTGCCACCAGCGTAAGGGACAGGGGGCTGGTTGGCAATCAGCCCCAGCATTTT. This sequence encodes CATSVRDRGLVGNQPQHF. The V and J genes are TRBV15 and TRBJ1-5; the match to TRBD1 covers 12 bases. Germline V gene sequence: CDR1 LNHNV, CDR2 YYDKDF (reference sequence). V lost 5 bases to trimming and J lost 2 bases; unmatched junction nucleotides: 10. The CDR3 sequence is 18 residues long.